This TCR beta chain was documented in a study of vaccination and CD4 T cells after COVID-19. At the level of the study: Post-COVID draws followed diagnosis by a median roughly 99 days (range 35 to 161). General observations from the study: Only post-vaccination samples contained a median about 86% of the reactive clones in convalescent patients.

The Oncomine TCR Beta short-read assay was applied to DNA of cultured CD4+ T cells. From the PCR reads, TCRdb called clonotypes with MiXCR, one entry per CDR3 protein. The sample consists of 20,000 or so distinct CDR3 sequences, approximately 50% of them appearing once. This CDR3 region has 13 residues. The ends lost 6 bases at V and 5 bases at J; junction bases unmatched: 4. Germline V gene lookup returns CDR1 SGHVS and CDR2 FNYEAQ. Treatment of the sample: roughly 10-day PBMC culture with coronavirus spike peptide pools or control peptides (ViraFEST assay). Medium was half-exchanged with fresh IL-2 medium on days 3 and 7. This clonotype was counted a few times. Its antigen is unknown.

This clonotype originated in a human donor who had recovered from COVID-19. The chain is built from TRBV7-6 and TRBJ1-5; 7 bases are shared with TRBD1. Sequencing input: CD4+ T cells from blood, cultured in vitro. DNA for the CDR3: TGTGCCAGCAGTCGCGACAGGGATCAGCCCCAGCATTTT. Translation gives CASSRDRDQPQHF.